This entry lists 4 T cell receptor beta chains sequenced from one sample in a study of cytomegalovirus exposure and HLA in healthy donors. The PCR employed 60 Vbeta primers together with 13 Jbeta primers. TCRdb's table, derived via immunoSEQ multiplex PCR, lists solely in-frame clones and lacks some. The table lists 180,000 or so clones, about 77% of them singletons, with under 3% in the top ten. Sequencing was carried out using PBMCs. All receptors derive from a woman under 40 in good health and CMV-seropositive.

This sequence joins TRBV27 and TRBJ1-5; TRBD1 matches 11 bases. This CDR3 contains 14 residues. Per germline, CDR1 MNHEY and CDR2 SMNVEV (reference sequence). J gave up 7 bases and V 4 bases, and 3 bases lay outside the gene matches. For the CDR3, the DNA is TGTGCCAGCAGTTGGACAGGGGGCGAGCAGCCCCAGCATTTT. It translates to CASSWTGGEQPQHF.

The chain carries TRBV9 and TRBJ2-7, with D maybe TRBD1 (6 bases). The CDR3 is 15 residues long. Germline lookup yields CDR1 SGDLS and CDR2 YYNGEE. Trimming shortened V by 0 bases and J by 7 bases, and 17 bases separated the two germline ends. The CDR3 sequence: CASSVGPGTPLEQYF. The CDR3 DNA is TGTGCCAGCAGCGTAGGGCCTGGGACACCTCTAGAGCAGTACTTC.

CDR3 nucleotides: TGTGCCAGCATAAGTGCTAGCGGGGGCACAGATACGCAGTATTTT. This sequence encodes CASISASGGTDTQYF. V gene TRBV7-2 combines with J gene TRBJ2-3; 9 nucleotides match TRBD2. This CDR3 spans 15 amino acids. Germline CDR1 reads SGHTA; CDR2 reads FQGNSA. V was pared by 7 bases and J by 1 base, with 6 bases of the junction left unmatched.

V gene TRBV4-1 combines with J gene TRBJ2-3, with a weak D call TRBD1 (6 bases). The CDR3 has 16 residues. Trimming left V 4 bases short and J 0 bases short, with 14 bases between. Germline V gives CDR1 MGHRA, CDR2 YSYEKL. The CDR3 bases are TGCGCCAGCAGCCCGAGGGACACGGGTAGCACAGATACGCAGTATTTT. This encodes CASSPRDTGSTDTQYF.